This section outlines one T cell receptor beta chain sequence together with its context. The antigen remains unidentified. This entry is derived from a study of blood T cells in healthy people across ages. Findings and limits, study-wide: It was not known whether donors were CMV positive (a possible confounder of expanded clonotype changes). Fewer expanded clones and more diversity marked long-lived versus aged donors. Diversity estimated from one million T cells was considered an underestimate.

A second 7 to 11 cycle PCR used barcoded and J-beta primers. Each cDNA was tagged by a template-switch adaptor containing 12 random nucleotides. TCRdb reanalysed the 5' RACE reads using MiXCR and keeps one entry per CDR3 protein. Among approximately 1,700,000 distinct CDR3 sequences, about 39% were seen once, and the ten largest hold approximately 22%. With 0 bases removed from V and 1 base from J, the gap between germline ends came to 10 bases. Germline-derived CDR1 and CDR2 are SEHNR and FQNEAQ (reference sequence). The CDR3 consists of 15 residues. Sequenced sample: blood. The receptor's source is a human donor in good health. The chain employs TRBV7-9 and TRBJ2-7; tentatively, D is TRBD2 (6 bases). The CDR3 sequence: CASSLAVEGSYEQYF. In nucleotides, the CDR3 is TGTGCCAGCAGCTTAGCGGTGGAGGGATCCTACGAGCAGTACTTC.